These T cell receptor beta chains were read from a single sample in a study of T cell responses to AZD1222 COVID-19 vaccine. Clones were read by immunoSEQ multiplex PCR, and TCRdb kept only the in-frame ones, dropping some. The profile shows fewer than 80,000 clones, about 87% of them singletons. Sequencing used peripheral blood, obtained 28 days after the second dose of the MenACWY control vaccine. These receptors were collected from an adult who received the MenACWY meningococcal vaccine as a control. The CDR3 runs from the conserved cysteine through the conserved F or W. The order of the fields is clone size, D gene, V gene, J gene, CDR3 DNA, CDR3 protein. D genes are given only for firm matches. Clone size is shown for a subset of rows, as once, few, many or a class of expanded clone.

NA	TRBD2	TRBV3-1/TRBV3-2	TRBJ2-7	TGTGCCAGCAGCCAGATACTAGCGGGGGACTACGAGCAGTACTTC	CASSQILAGDYEQYF
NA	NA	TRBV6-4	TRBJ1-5	TGTGCCAGCAGTGCCAGTAGCAATCAGCCCCAGCATTTT	CASSASSNQPQHF
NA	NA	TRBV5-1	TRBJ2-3	TGCGCCAGCAGAGCCAGGGGGGACACAGATACGCAGTATTTT	CASRARGDTDTQYF
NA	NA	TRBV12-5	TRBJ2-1	TGTGCTAGTGGTTATAACACGGACTTCTCCTCCTTGGGAGGCAATGAGCAGTTCTTC	CASGYNTDFSSLGGNEQFF
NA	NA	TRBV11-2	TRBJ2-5	TGTGCCAGCAGCTTAAGGTGGGGAGAGACCCAGTACTTC	CASSLRWGETQYF
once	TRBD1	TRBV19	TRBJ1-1	TGTGCCAGTAGGACAGGGATTGAAGCTTTCTTT	CASRTGIEAFF
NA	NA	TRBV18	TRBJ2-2	TGTGCCAGCTCACGAACAGTTGCCCCCAACACCGGGGAGCTGTTTTTT	CASSRTVAPNTGELFF
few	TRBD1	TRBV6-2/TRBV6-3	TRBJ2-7	TGTGCCAGCAGTCTTGGACAGGGGGAAAGCTTC	CASSLGQGESF
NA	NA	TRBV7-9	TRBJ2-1	TGTGCCAGCAGCTTCTCCAGGGGGGATGAGCAGTTCTTC	CASSFSRGDEQFF
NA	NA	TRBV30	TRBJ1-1	TGTGCCTGGACCCCGGGCGGGAACCGGAACACTGAAGCTTTCTTT	CAWTPGGNRNTEAFF
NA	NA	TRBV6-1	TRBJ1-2	TGTGCCAGCAGGAGGGGGGGAGGGGAAGGCTACACCTTC	CASRRGGGEGYTF
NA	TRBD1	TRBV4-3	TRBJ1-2	TGCGCCAGCAGCCAAGATCCGGCGACAGGGGTTTATGGCTACACCTTC	CASSQDPATGVYGYTF
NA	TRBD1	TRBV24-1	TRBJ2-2	TGTGCCACCAAAGACAGGGACACCGGGGAGCTGTTTTTT	CATKDRDTGELFF
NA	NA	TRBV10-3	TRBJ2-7	TGTGCCACCAAAAGCTCCTCGGACAAGATCGAGCAGTACTTC	CATKSSSDKIEQYF
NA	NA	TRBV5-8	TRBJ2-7	TGTGCCAGCAGCCCCGGACAGTCCTACGAGCAGTACTTC	CASSPGQSYEQYF
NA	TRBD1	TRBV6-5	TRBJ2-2	TGTGCCAGCAGCCCCCACAGGGGGGACACCGGGGAGCTGTTTTTT	CASSPHRGDTGELFF
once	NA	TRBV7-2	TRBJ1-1	TGTGCCAGCAGCCTAACAGGGAACACTGAAGCTTTCTTT	CASSLTGNTEAFF
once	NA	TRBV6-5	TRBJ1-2	TGTGCCACCGACAAGGGCCCATCGGCCAGTTCGGGCTACACCTTC	CATDKGPSASSGYTF
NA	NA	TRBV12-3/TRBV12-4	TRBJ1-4	TGTGCCAGCAGTTTTTTGTCGGGCCTCATGTTTTTT	CASSFLSGLMFF
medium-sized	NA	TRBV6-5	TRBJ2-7	TGTGCCAGCAGTTACTCCCCCGGAGCCTACGAGCAGTACTTC	CASSYSPGAYEQYF
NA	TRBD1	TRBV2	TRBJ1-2	TGTGCCAGCACCGCGGACAGGGGGCTCTATGGCTACACCTTC	CASTADRGLYGYTF
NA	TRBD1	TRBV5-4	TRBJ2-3	TGTGCCAGCAGCGGGGACAGGGGAACCTCAGATACGCAGTATTTT	CASSGDRGTSDTQYF
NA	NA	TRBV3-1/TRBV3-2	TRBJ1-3	TGTGCCAGCAGCCATACAGGCATCTCTGGAAACACCATATATTTT	CASSHTGISGNTIYF
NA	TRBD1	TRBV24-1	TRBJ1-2	TGTGCCACCAGTGAACAGGGACAGGGATATGGCTACACCTTC	CATSEQGQGYGYTF
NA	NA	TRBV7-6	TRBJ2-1	TGTGCCAGCGCCCCAGCGCTTCTAAGCTCCTACAATGAGCAGTTCTTC	CASAPALLSSYNEQFF
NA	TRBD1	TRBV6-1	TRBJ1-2	TGTGCCAGCAGTGAGGAGGGACAGCCAAACTATGGCTACACCTTC	CASSEEGQPNYGYTF
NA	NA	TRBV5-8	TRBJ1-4	TGTGCCAGCAGCCGAGGAGGGACAACTAATGAAAAACTGTTTTTT	CASSRGGTTNEKLFF
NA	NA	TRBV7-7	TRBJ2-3	TGTGCCAGCAGCTTAGGCAGCGGGTCGACAGATACGCAGTATTTT	CASSLGSGSTDTQYF
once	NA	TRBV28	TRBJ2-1	TGTGCCAGCAGTTTAGGGGGCCACAATGAGCAGTTCTTC	CASSLGGHNEQFF
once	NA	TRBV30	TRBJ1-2	TGTGCCTGGTCTCGTGGGGTCGAAGGAGGCTACACCTTC	CAWSRGVEGGYTF
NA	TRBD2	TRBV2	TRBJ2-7	TGTGCCAGCACCATCTTAGCGGGGAGCGAGCAGTACTTC	CASTILAGSEQYF
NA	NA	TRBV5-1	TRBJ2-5	TGCGCCAGCAGCACTACCGGGGTATGGGGCCAAGAGACCCAGTACTTC	CASSTTGVWGQETQYF
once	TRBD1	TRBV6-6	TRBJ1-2	TGTGCCAGCATCCGGGACAGGGATAAGGGCGGCTACACCTTC	CASIRDRDKGGYTF
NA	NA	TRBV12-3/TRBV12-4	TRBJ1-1	TGTGCCAGCAGTTTACAGACGAACACTGAAGCTTTCTTT	CASSLQTNTEAFF
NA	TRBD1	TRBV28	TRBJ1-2	TGTGCCAGCAGTTTCCTAAGACAGGGGGACTATGGCTACACCTTC	CASSFLRQGDYGYTF
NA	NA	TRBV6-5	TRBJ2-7	TGTGCCAGCAGTCTTAAGGGGGAAACCTACGAGCAGTACTTC	CASSLKGETYEQYF